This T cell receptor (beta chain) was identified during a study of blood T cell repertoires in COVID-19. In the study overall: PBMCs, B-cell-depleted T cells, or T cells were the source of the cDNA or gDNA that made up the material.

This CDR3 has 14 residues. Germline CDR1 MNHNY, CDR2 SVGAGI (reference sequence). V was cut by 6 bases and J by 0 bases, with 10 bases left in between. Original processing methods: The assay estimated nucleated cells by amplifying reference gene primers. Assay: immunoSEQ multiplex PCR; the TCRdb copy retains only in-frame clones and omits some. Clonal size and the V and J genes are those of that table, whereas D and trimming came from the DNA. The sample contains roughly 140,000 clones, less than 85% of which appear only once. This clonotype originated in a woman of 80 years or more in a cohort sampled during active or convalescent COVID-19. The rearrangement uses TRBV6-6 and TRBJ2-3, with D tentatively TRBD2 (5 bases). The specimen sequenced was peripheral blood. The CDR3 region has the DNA TGTGCCAGCAGGACCGGGATTAGCACAGATACGCAGTATTTT. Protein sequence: CASRTGISTDTQYF.